A single sample is the source of the 23 T cell receptor beta chains below, sequenced in a study of control samples from healthy donors and cancer patients. Some clones are missing from TCRdb's copy, which holds only in-frame ones; the method was immunoSEQ multiplex PCR. The table lists tens of thousands of clones, around 89% of them singletons. Sequencing was performed on blood. The source is a man in his fifties or sixties in good health.

This chain joins TRBV7-9 and TRBJ1-1; no definite D call. Germline V gene lookup returns CDR1 SEHNR and CDR2 FQNEAQ (reference sequence). The CDR3 is made up of 14 amino acids. Deletions cut 2 bases from V and 2 bases from J, with 9 bases between. The CDR3 loop is CASSLLRVNTEAFF. Here the CDR3 DNA reads TGTGCCAGCAGCTTATTACGAGTTAACACTGAAGCTTTCTTT.

The gene calls are TRBV10-3 and TRBJ1-5; perhaps TRBD1 as D (6 bases). The CDR3 loop spans 16 amino acids. Deletions cut 2 bases from V and 5 bases from J, with 16 bases between. Germline CDR1 ENHRY, CDR2 SYGVKD. DNA of the CDR3: TGTGCCATCAGTGAGGGGGGGCAGCCCCAAGATCAGCCCCAGCATTTT. Translating it yields CAISEGGQPQDQPQHF.

The genes are TRBV14 and TRBJ2-3, with 13 bases fitting TRBD2. Germline CDR1 reads SGHDN; CDR2 reads FVKESK. The CDR3 consists of 15 residues. Trimming removed 4 bases from V and 4 bases from J; junction bases left unmatched: 2. This chain's CDR3 is CASSPGTSGADTQYF. The CDR3 region has the DNA TGTGCCAGCAGCCCCGGGACTAGCGGGGCAGATACGCAGTATTTT.

The V call is TRBV7-8, the J call TRBJ2-2; tentatively, D is TRBD1 (6 bases). The CDR3 has 16 amino acids. CDR1 is SGHVS and CDR2 is FQNEAQ in the germline V gene. Trimming cost V 0 bases and J 4 bases, with 12 bases left between them. This CDR3 is CASSLAGGISTGELFF. The CDR3 nucleotides read TGTGCCAGCAGCTTAGCAGGGGGTATAAGCACCGGGGAGCTGTTTTTT.

J is TRBJ2-7 and V is TRBV7-2; tentative D call: TRBD1 (6 bases). Germline V gene lookup returns CDR1 SGHTA and CDR2 FQGNSA. CDR3 length: 13 amino acids. The V gene lost 6 bases and the J gene lost 4 bases, with 13 bases spanning the gap. The CDR3 DNA reads as TGTGCCAGCAGGGGGACACAGAATTACGAGCAGTACTTC. Protein product: CASRGTQNYEQYF.

This clone occurred a few times. CDR3 loop: CASSLGQGGSPLHF. CDR3 nucleotides: TGTGCCAGCAGTTTGGGACAGGGGGGATCACCCCTCCACTTT. The chain is built from TRBV27 and TRBJ1-6; 11 bases are a match to TRBD1. The length of the CDR3 is 14 residues. Germline CDR1 and CDR2: MNHEY and SMNVEV (reference sequence). V lost 3 bases, J lost 10 bases, and 2 bases stayed unmatched.

J is TRBJ2-1 and V is TRBV7-2, with a possible D match to TRBD1 (5 bases). The ends were cut back, 10 bases at V and 6 bases at J, with 16 bases in the middle. This CDR3 region has 13 residues. Germline V CDR1 and CDR2: SGHTA, FQGNSA. The CDR3 spells CAILRAAPNEQFF. In nucleotides, the CDR3 is TGTGCCATCCTCAGGGCGGCGCCCAATGAGCAGTTCTTC.

The gene calls are TRBV6-2 or TRBV6-3 and TRBJ2-3; D is tentatively TRBD1 or TRBD2 (5 bases each). Between the trimmed V and J ends, which lost 6 bases and 0 bases, there was a span of 13 bases. The CDR3 is made up of 15 amino acids. Germline V lookup: CDR1 MNHEY, CDR2 SVGEGT. CDR3 region: CASSLGTISTDTQYF. The DNA for the CDR3 is TGTGCCAGCAGCCTGGGGACCATTAGCACAGATACGCAGTATTTT.

This chain uses TRBV3-1 (or the pseudogene TRBV3-2) with TRBJ2-5; possibly TRBD1 for D (5 bases). This CDR3 contains 14 residues. In germline, CDR1 is LGHDT, CDR2 YNNKEL (reference sequence). The germline V and J ends were trimmed by 7 bases and 3 bases, with 15 bases remaining between them. The DNA of the CDR3 is TGTGCCAGCAAGTCTTTCGCCAGGGAAGAGACCCAGTACTTC. Its translation is CASKSFAREETQYF.

J is TRBJ1-2 and V is TRBV3-1 (or the pseudogene TRBV3-2); 7 positions agree with TRBD1. The CDR3 is made up of 15 amino acids. Germline values: CDR1 LGHDT, CDR2 YNNKEL (reference sequence). V lost 4 bases and J lost 4; bases outside the gene matches: 9. CDR3 residues: CASSPASNRGYGYTF. The DNA for the CDR3 is TGTGCCAGCAGCCCTGCCTCAAACAGGGGCTATGGCTACACCTTC.

The rearrangement uses TRBV7-2 and TRBJ1-5; TRBD1 might be the D (5 bases). The V end was cut by 0 bases, the J end by 9 bases, with 15 bases between. The CDR3 contains 15 residues. Per the germline V gene, CDR1 is SGHTA and CDR2 is FQGNSA. CDR3 loop: CASSLAGRGLGPQHF. The CDR3 DNA sequence: TGTGCCAGCAGCTTAGCGGGACGGGGATTAGGGCCCCAGCATTTT.

The chain carries TRBV19 and TRBJ1-5; a possible D gene is TRBD1 (6 bases). Germline CDR1 and CDR2: LNHDA and SQIVND (reference sequence). V was clipped by 5 bases and J by 9 bases, with 14 bases between them. CDR3 length: 13 amino acids. In nucleotides, the CDR3 is TGTGCCAGTAGTGAGGGGGGGAAGGGGCCCCAGCATTTT. It specifies CASSEGGKGPQHF.

This sequence joins TRBV2 and TRBJ1-2, with D perhaps matching TRBD1 (5 bases). CDR3 size: 15 residues. Trimming removed 2 bases from V and 4 bases from J, with 14 bases in between. Germline lookup yields CDR1 SNHLY and CDR2 FYNNEI. CDR3 amino acids: CASSENVGRTYGYTF. The CDR3, as DNA: TGTGCCAGCAGTGAAAACGTGGGACGAACCTATGGCTACACCTTC.

The rearrangement joins TRBV6-5 to TRBJ2-7; possible D gene TRBD1, 5 bases. Germline CDR1 is MNHEY and CDR2 is SVGAGI. Trimming removed 6 bases at V and 0 bases at J, with 15 bases between. This CDR3 has 15 residues. The CDR3 reads CASSGFGAASYEQYF. In DNA, the CDR3 is TGTGCCAGCAGCGGGTTTGGGGCAGCCTCCTACGAGCAGTACTTC.

The chain links TRBV7-8 to TRBJ2-3; 8 nucleotides line up with TRBD2. Trimming at V came to 5 bases and at J to 6 bases, leaving 19 bases not matched to a gene. This CDR3 region has 18 residues. The germline gives CDR1 SGHVS, CDR2 FQNEAQ. Written as DNA, the CDR3 is TGTGCCAGCAGCCCCCGTGGAGCGGGGGCCAGAAGGGTCGATACGCAGTATTTT. Residues: CASSPRGAGARRVDTQYF.

The sample holds a few counts of this clone. V usage is TRBV5-1 and J usage is TRBJ1-5, with 9 nucleotides matching TRBD1. Germline V lookup: CDR1 SGHRS, CDR2 YFSETQ. The CDR3 is made up of 15 amino acids. Trimming cost V 4 bases and J 3 bases; bases outside gene matches: 5. The CDR3 region is CASSPGTGYNQPQHF. Here the CDR3 DNA reads TGCGCCAGCAGCCCCGGGACAGGGTACAATCAGCCCCAGCATTTT.

The gene calls are TRBV7-2 and TRBJ2-3, with D possibly being TRBD2 (5 bases). V was pared by 2 bases and J by 2 bases, with 14 bases between. This CDR3 spans 16 amino acids. Germline lookup yields CDR1 SGHTA and CDR2 FQGNSA. CDR3 bases: TGTGCCAGCAGCTTAATGGTCGGGGTGGTCACAGATACGCAGTATTTT. Amino acids: CASSLMVGVVTDTQYF.

The rearrangement uses TRBV7-6 and TRBJ2-5, with 10 positions matching TRBD1. CDR1 is SGHVS, CDR2 FNYEAQ, per germline. This CDR3 is built from 15 residues. V lost 4 bases and J lost 5; bases outside the gene matches: 7. The CDR3 region is CASSSGDRGGETQYF. As DNA, the CDR3 is TGTGCCAGCAGCTCCGGGGACAGGGGCGGTGAGACCCAGTACTTC.

Turning to this clone: The junction shows a germline mismatch at one end, possibly a read error. The rearrangement joins TRBV18 to TRBJ1-6, with D unresolved. Germline V gene data show CDR1 as KGHSH and CDR2 as LQKENI. The CDR3 contains 14 residues. The CDR3 protein is CASSPMDRDSPPHF. In DNA form, the CDR3 reads TGTGCCAGCTCACCTATGGATCGGGATTCACCCCCCCACTTT.

The rearrangement uses TRBV7-7 and TRBJ2-7, with D unclear. The germline V and J ends were trimmed by 5 bases and 3 bases, with 17 bases remaining between them. The CDR3 length is 15 residues. Germline CDR1 reads SSHAT; CDR2 reads FNYEAQ (reference sequence). In DNA form, the CDR3 reads TGTGCCAGCAGCCGTGATCTTAGTCGGGTCTACGAGCAGTACTTC. Translation gives CASSRDLSRVYEQYF.

The chain joins TRBV27 to TRBJ2-7; no clear D. V was trimmed by 3 bases and J by 2 bases, leaving 14 bases between them. Germline assignment: CDR1 MNHEY and CDR2 SMNVEV (reference sequence). The CDR3 is 15 residues long. CDR3 in amino acids: CASSFKWGSPYEQYF. CDR3 in DNA: TGTGCCAGCAGTTTCAAGTGGGGAAGCCCCTACGAGCAGTACTTC.

The chain is built from TRBV5-4 and TRBJ2-2; D call uncertain. This CDR3 comprises 13 residues. Looked up from germline, CDR1 is SGHNT and CDR2 is YYREEE (reference sequence). V was pared by 6 bases and J by 4 bases, with 10 bases between. CDR3 region: CASNPASTGELFF. The CDR3 nucleotides are TGTGCCAGCAATCCTGCAAGCACCGGGGAGCTGTTTTTT. The whole variable domain, filled in from reference TRBV5-4 and TRBJ2-2, reads ETGVTQSPTHLIKTRGQQVTLRCSSQSGHNTVSWYQQALGQGPQFIFQYYREEENGRGNFPPRFSGLQFPNYSSELNVNALELDDSALYLCASNPASTGELFFGEGSRLTVL.

This chain uses TRBV12-3 or TRBV12-4 with TRBJ1-6, with D uncertain. The V end was cut by 8 bases, the J end by 17 bases, with 19 bases between. CDR3 length: 12 residues. The CDR3 spells CASGAGQSGVHF. The CDR3 nucleotides read TGTGCCAGCGGTGCAGGTCAGAGCGGGGTCCACTTT.